A selection of T cell receptor beta chains follows, all from one sample in a study of blood T cell repertoires in COVID-19. Generated by immunoSEQ multiplex PCR, the TCRdb table keeps only in-frame clones and is missing some. Counted here are over 25,000 clones, 90% to 95% occurring once; the ten biggest clones make up around 2.5%. The sample consisted of peripheral blood. These receptor sequences come from a middle-aged man with active COVID-19. Both conserved end residues are part of each CDR3. The D gene is left open where the match is weak. The size field is filled for only some rows; it gives once, few, many or a size class.

CDR3 protein	CDR3 DNA	D gene	clone size	V gene	J gene	CDR3 length
CASSLGQGTNEKLFF	TGTGCCAGCAGCTTGGGACAGGGGACTAATGAAAAACTGTTTTTT	TRBD1	-	TRBV5-5	TRBJ1-4	15
CASSQGRWRGEGDTQYF	TGTGCCAGCAGCCAAGGACGGTGGCGGGGGGAAGGAGATACGCAGTATTTT	TRBD2	once	TRBV14	TRBJ2-3	17
CASTIPDRANTGELFF	TGTGCCAGCACTATTCCGGACAGGGCGAACACCGGGGAGCTGTTTTTT	TRBD1	once	TRBV28	TRBJ2-2	16
CASSEGVGTGWDTEAFF	TGTGCCAGCAGTGAAGGGGTAGGGACAGGGTGGGACACTGAAGCTTTCTTT	TRBD1	-	TRBV6-1	TRBJ1-1	17
CASSFWDWSYNEQFF	TGTGCCAGCAGCTTTTGGGACTGGTCCTACAATGAGCAGTTCTTC	-	-	TRBV5-6	TRBJ2-1	15
CASSPQSASNEQFF	TGTGCCAGCTCACCCCAGAGCGCGAGCAATGAGCAGTTCTTC	-	-	TRBV18	TRBJ2-1	14
CASSLFASSYEQYF	TGTGCCAGCAGCTTGTTTGCCAGTTCCTACGAGCAGTACTTC	-	-	TRBV5-5	TRBJ2-7	14
CSVSGGSKYEQYF	TGCAGTGTTAGCGGGGGGTCCAAATACGAGCAGTACTTC	TRBD2	once	TRBV29-1	TRBJ2-7	13
CASSRSGRGRARETQYF	TGTGCCAGCAGCCGTAGTGGGCGCGGGAGGGCCCGGGAGACCCAGTACTTC	TRBD2	-	TRBV7-2	TRBJ2-5	17
CASANSGGALRFDEQFF	TGTGCTAGTGCTAACAGCGGGGGGGCCCTTCGATTCGATGAGCAGTTCTTC	TRBD2	-	TRBV12-5	TRBJ2-1	17
CASSPQGGPYEQYF	TGTGCCAGTAGTCCCCAGGGAGGACCCTACGAGCAGTACTTC	-	-	TRBV19	TRBJ2-7	14
CATLGGAGSTDTQYF	TGTGCCACCTTAGGGGGGGCGGGTAGCACAGATACGCAGTATTTT	-	-	TRBV10-3	TRBJ2-3	15
CASGSTSGILDEQYF	TGTGCCAGCGGGTCGACTAGCGGGATTCTGGACGAGCAGTACTTC	TRBD2	-	TRBV28	TRBJ2-7	15
CASSGGQLSTGELFF	TGCGCCAGCAGCGGGGGACAACTGAGTACCGGGGAGCTGTTTTTT	-	-	TRBV5-1	TRBJ2-2	15
CASSMTGINTGELFF	TGTGCCAGTAGCATGACAGGGATTAACACCGGGGAGCTGTTTTTT	TRBD1	-	TRBV19	TRBJ2-2	15
CASSFPTGEGYTF	TGCGCCAGCAGCTTTCCTACAGGGGAGGGCTACACCTTC	TRBD1	-	TRBV5-1	TRBJ1-2	13
CASSIWGGADGGNQPQHF	TGTGCCAGTAGTATATGGGGGGGGGCTGATGGAGGCAATCAGCCCCAGCATTTT	-	-	TRBV19	TRBJ1-5	18
CASSLRGEGGGETQYF	TGTGCCAGCAGCTTACGCGGTGAGGGGGGAGGGGAGACCCAGTACTTC	-	-	TRBV11-3	TRBJ2-5	16
CASNLIPQASNTEAFF	TGTGCCAGCAACCTCATCCCACAGGCGTCGAACACTGAAGCTTTCTTT	-	-	TRBV2	TRBJ1-1	16
CATSDGPGGSTDTQYF	TGTGCCACCAGTGATGGGCCGGGAGGTAGCACAGATACGCAGTATTTT	TRBD2	-	TRBV24-1	TRBJ2-3	16